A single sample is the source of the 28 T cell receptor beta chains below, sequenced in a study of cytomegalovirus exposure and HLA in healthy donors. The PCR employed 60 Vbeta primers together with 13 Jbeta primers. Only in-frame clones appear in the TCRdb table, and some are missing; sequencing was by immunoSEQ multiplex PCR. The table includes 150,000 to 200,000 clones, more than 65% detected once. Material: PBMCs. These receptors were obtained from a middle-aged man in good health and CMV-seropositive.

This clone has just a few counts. The CDR3 bases are TGTGCCAGCAGTGCTCTAGCGGGAGGGGTAGCCAAAAACATTCAGTACTTC. Its translation: CASSALAGGVAKNIQYF. The chain employs TRBV2 and TRBJ2-4; 12 bases are a match to TRBD2. Germline values: CDR1 SNHLY, CDR2 FYNNEI. With V trimmed by 4 bases and J by 0 bases, 4 bases remained unmatched. The CDR3 has 17 amino acids.

The CDR3: CASTYYNEQFF. CDR3 sequence (DNA): TGTGCCAGTACCTATTACAATGAGCAGTTCTTC. This sequence joins TRBV19 and TRBJ2-1, with D hard to call. This CDR3 has 11 amino acids. V lost 7 bases to trimming and J lost 4 bases, with 5 bases between them. CDR1 and CDR2 from the germline V gene are LNHDA and SQIVND (reference sequence). Based on the CDR3 plus reference TRBV19 and TRBJ2-1, the full variable domain is DGGITQSPKYLFRKEGQNVTLSCEQNLNHDAMYWYRQDPGQGLRLIYYSQIVNDFQKGDIAEGYSVSREKKESFPLTVTSAQKNPTAFYLCASTYYNEQFFGPGTRLTVL.

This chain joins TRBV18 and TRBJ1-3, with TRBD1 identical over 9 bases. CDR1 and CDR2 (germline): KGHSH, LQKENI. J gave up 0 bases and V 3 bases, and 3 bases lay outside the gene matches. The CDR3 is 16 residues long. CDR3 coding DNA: TGTGCCAGCTCACCCGGGACAGGGTTCTCTGGAAACACCATATATTTT. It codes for CASSPGTGFSGNTIYF.

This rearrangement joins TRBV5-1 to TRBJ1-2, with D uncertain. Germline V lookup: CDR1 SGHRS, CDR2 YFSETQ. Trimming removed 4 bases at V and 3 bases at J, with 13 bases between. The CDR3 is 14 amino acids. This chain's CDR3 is CASSAGGFDYGYTF. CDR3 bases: TGCGCCAGCAGCGCGGGTGGGTTTGACTATGGCTACACCTTC.

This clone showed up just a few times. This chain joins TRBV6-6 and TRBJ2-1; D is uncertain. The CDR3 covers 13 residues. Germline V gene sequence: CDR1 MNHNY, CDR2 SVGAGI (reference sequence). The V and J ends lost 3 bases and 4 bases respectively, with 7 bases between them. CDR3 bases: TGTGCCAGCAGTTATTCCAGTTACAATGAGCAGTTCTTC. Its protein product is CASSYSSYNEQFF.

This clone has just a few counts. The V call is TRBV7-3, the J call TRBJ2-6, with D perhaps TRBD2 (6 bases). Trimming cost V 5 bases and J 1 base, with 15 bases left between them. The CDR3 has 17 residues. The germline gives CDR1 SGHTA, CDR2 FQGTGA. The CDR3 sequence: CASSARGRESGANVLTF. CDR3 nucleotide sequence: TGTGCCAGCAGCGCGCGGGGCAGGGAGTCTGGGGCCAACGTCCTGACTTTC.

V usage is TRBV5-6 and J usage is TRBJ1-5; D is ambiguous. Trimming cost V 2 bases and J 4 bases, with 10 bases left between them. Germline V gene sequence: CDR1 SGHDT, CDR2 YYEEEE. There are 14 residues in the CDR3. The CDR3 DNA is TGTGCCAGCAGCTTTTTCCAGCGTAATCAGCCCCAGCATTTT. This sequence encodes CASSFFQRNQPQHF.

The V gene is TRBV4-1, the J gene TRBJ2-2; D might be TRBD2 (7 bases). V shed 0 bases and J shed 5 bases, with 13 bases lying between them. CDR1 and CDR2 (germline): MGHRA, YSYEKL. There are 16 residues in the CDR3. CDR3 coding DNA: TGCGCCAGCAGCCAAGAAGGGGGGGCGCTAACCGGGGAGCTGTTTTTT. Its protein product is CASSQEGGALTGELFF.

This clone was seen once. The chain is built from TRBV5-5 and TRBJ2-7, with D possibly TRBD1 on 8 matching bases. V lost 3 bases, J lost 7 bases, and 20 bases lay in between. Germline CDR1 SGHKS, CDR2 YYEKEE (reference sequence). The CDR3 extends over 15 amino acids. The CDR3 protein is CASSSRQGRAREQYF. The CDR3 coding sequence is TGTGCCAGCAGCTCGAGACAGGGGAGGGCGAGGGAGCAGTACTTC.

In DNA form, the CDR3 reads TGTGCCAGCAGCGAGGAGGGGAGGGCCCCCTACGAGCAGTACGTC. Protein: CASSEEGRAPYEQYV. The chain is built from TRBV13 and TRBJ2-7; the match to TRBD2 covers 7 bases. The CDR3 covers 15 residues. Germline CDR1 is PRHDT and CDR2 is FYEKMQ (reference sequence). Trimming at V came to 5 bases and at J to 2 bases, leaving 9 bases not matched to a gene.

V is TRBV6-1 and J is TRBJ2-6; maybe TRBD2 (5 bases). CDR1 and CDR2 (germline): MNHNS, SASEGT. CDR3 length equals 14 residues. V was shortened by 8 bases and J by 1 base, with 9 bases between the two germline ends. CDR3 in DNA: TGTGCCAGCCGTACGGGGTCTGGGGCCAACGTCCTGACTTTC. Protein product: CASRTGSGANVLTF.

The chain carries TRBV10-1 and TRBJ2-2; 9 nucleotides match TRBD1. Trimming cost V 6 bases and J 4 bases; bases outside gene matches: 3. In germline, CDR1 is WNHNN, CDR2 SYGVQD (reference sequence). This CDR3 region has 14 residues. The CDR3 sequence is CASSSGQGTGELFF. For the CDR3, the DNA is TGCGCCAGCAGCTCGGGACAGGGCACCGGGGAGCTGTTTTTT.

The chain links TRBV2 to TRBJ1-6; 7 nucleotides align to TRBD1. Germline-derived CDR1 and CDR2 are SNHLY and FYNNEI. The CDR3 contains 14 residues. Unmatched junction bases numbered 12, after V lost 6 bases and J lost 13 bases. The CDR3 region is CASRGDRAVGPLHF. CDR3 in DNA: TGTGCCAGCAGAGGCGACAGGGCCGTAGGTCCCCTCCACTTT.

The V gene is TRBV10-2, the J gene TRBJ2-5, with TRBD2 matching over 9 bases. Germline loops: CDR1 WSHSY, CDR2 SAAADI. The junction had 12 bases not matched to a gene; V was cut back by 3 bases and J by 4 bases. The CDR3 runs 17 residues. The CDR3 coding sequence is TGCGCCAGCAGTGATATCCGGCGGGGGGGTTCCCGAGAGACCCAGTACTTC. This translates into CASSDIRRGGSRETQYF.

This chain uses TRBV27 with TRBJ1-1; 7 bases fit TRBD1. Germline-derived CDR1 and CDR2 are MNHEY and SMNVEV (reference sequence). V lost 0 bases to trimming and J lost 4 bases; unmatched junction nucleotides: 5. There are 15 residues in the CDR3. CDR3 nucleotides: TGTGCCAGCAGTTTATCGGCAGGGGGGATCACTGAAGCTTTCTTT. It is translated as CASSLSAGGITEAFF.

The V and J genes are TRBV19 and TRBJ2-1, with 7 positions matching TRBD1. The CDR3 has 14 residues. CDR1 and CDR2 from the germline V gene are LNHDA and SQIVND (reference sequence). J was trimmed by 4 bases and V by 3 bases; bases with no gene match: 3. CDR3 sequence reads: CASSIQGQYNEQFF. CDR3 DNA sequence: TGTGCCAGTAGTATCCAGGGACAGTACAATGAGCAGTTCTTC.

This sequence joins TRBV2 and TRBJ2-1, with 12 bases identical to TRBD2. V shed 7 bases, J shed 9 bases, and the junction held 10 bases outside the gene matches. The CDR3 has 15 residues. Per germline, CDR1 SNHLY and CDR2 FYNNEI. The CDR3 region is CASILRLAGVGEQFF. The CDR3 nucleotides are TGTGCCAGCATCCTACGACTAGCGGGGGTTGGTGAGCAGTTCTTC.

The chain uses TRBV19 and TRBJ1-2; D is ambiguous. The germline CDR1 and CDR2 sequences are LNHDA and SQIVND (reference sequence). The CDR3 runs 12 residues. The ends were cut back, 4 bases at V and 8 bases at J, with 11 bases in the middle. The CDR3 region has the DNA TGTGCCAGTAGTAGGGCTCCAGGAGGCTACACCTTC. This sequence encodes CASSRAPGGYTF.

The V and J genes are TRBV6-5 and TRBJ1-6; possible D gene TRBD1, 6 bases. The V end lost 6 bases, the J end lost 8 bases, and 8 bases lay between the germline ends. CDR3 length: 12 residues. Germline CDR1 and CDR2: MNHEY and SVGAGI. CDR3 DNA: TGTGCCAGCAGCAGACAGGATTCACCCCTCCACTTT. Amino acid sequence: CASSRQDSPLHF.

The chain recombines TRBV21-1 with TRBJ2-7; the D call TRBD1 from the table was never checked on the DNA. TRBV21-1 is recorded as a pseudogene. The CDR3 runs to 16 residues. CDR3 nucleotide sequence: TGTGCCAGCAGCCCCAGGGGGGCGTTGGGCTCCTACGAGCAGTACGTC. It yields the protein CASSPRGALGSYEQYV.

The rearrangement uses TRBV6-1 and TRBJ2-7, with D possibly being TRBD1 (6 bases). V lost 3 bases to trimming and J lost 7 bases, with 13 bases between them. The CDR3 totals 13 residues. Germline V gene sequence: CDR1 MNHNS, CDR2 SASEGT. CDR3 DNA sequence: TGTGCCAGCAGTGAGAGGACAGCGCTGGAGCAGTACTTC. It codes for CASSERTALEQYF.

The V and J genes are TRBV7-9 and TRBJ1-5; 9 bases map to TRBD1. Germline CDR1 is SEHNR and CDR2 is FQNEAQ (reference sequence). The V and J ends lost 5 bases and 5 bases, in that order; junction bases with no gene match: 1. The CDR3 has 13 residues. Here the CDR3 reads CASSRTGDQPQHF. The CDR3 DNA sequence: TGTGCCAGCAGCCGGACAGGGGATCAGCCCCAGCATTTT.

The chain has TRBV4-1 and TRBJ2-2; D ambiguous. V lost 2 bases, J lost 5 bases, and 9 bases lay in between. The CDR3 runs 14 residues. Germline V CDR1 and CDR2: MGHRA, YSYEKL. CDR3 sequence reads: CASSQIDRTGELFF. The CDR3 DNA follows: TGCGCCAGCAGCCAAATAGATCGGACCGGGGAGCTGTTTTTT.

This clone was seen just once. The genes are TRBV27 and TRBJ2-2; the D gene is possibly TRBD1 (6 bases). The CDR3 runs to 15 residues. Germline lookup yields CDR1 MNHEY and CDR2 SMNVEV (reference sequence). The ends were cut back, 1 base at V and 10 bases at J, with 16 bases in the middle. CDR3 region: CASSLYKGGGEELFF. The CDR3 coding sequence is TGTGCCAGCAGTTTATATAAAGGGGGTGGGGAGGAGCTGTTTTTT.

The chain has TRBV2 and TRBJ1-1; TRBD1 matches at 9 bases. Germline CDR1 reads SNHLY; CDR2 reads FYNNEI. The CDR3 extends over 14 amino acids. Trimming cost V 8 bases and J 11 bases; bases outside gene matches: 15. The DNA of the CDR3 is TGTGCCAGCTTAGAATGGGACAGGGACCTGTCGGCTTTCTTT. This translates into CASLEWDRDLSAFF.

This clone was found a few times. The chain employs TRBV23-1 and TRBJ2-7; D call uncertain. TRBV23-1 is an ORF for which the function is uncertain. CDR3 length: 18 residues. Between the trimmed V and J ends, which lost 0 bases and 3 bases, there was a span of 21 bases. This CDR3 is CASSQSLPGPPRLYEQYV. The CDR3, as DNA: TGCGCCAGCAGTCAATCACTGCCCGGCCCCCCGAGACTCTACGAGCAGTACGTC.

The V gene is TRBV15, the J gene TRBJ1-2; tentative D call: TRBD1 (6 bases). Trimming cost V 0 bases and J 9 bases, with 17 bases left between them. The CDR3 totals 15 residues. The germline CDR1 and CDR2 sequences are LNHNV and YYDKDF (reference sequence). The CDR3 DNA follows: TGTGCCACCAGCAGAGATGGGGACATACTGGAGAGCTACACCTTC. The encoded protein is CATSRDGDILESYTF. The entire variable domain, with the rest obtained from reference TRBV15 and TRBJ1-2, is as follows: DAMVIQNPRYQVTQFGKPVTLSCSQTLNHNVMYWYQQKSSQAPKLLFHYYDKDFNNEADTPDNFQSRRPNTSFCFLDIRSPGLGDTAMYLCATSRDGDILESYTFGSGTRLTVV.

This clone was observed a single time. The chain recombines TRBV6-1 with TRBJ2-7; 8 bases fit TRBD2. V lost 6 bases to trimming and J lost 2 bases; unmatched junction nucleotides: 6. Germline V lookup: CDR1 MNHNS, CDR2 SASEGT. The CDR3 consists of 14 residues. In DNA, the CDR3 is TGTGCCAGCAGGGTCAGCGGGGGCACCTACGAGCAGTACTTC. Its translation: CASRVSGGTYEQYF.